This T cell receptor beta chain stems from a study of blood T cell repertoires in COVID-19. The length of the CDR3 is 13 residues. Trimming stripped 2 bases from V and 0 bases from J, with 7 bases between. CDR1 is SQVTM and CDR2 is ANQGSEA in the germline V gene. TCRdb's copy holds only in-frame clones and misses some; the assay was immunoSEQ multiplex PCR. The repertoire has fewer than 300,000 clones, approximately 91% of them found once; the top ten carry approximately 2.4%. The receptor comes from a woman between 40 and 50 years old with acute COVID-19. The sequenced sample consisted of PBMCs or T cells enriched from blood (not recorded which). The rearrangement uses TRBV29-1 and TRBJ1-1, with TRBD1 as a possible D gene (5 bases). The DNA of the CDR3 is TGCAGCGTTGAAAGGGGTCTGAACACTGAAGCTTTCTTT. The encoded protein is CSVERGLNTEAFF.